This passage covers 2 T cell receptor beta chains from one sample sequenced in a study of blood T cell repertoires in COVID-19. Data came from immunoSEQ multiplex PCR; TCRdb stores just in-frame clones and leaves some out. The data show about 46,000 clones, around 80% seen once. The sample comprised peripheral blood. The receptors shown here come from a woman older than 75 with acute or convalescent COVID-19.

This clone was found a few times. This chain links TRBV7-9 with TRBJ1-3; 9 positions agree with TRBD1. The length of the CDR3 is 17 residues. Germline V gene sequence: CDR1 SEHNR, CDR2 FQNEAQ (reference sequence). J was trimmed by 0 bases and V by 0 bases; bases with no gene match: 3. In DNA, the CDR3 is TGTGCCAGCAGCTTAGCGATGGGACAGGGCTCTGGAAACACCATATATTTT. Its protein product is CASSLAMGQGSGNTIYF. Using reference TRBV7-9 and TRBJ1-3 for the parts outside the CDR3, the full variable domain is DTGVSQNPRHKITKRGQNVTFRCDPISEHNRLYWYRQTLGQGPEFLTYFQNEAQLEKSRLLSDRFSAERPKGSFSTLEIQRTEQGDSAMYLCASSLAMGQGSGNTIYFGEGSWLTVV.

This sequence joins TRBV5-1 and TRBJ2-3; 9 nucleotides line up with TRBD1. Germline CDR1 SGHRS, CDR2 YFSETQ. The CDR3 is 16 amino acids. Unmatched junction bases numbered 13, after V lost 3 bases and J lost 8 bases. The CDR3 DNA follows: TGCGCCAGCAGCTGGGGGGACAGGGCTCTTCTAGGTACGCAGTATTTT. This translates into CASSWGDRALLGTQYF.